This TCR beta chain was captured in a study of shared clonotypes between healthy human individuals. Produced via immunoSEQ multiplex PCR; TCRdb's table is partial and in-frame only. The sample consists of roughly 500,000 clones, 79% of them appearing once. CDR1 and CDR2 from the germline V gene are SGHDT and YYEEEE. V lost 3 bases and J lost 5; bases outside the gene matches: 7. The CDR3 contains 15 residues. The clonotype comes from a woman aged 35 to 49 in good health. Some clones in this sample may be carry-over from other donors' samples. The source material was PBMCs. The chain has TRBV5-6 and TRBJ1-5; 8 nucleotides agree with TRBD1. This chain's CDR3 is CASSSGQGLYQPQHF. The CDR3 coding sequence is TGTGCCAGCAGCTCCGGACAGGGACTATATCAGCCCCAGCATTTT.